These T cell receptor beta chains were read from a single sample in a study of shared clonotypes between healthy human individuals. Method: immunoSEQ multiplex PCR; TCRdb's copy keeps in-frame clones and lacks some. The sample yields about 2 million clones, 90% to 95% seen once. The source material was naive CD4+ T cells sorted from blood. All receptors derive from a man aged 18 to 29 in good health. Both conserved end residues are part of each CDR3. D genes are given only for firm matches. For some rows the clone size is stated as once, few or many, or as a class when expanded; others skip it.

cdr3_nt: TGTGCCAGCAGCGGACCGCTCCATGAAAAACTGTTTTTT
cdr3_aa: CASSGPLHEKLFF
d_call: NA
clone_size: NA
v_call: TRBV7-2
j_call: TRBJ1-4

cdr3_nt: TGTGCCAGCAGGCAAACGGGACACAGCTACGAGCAGTACTTC
cdr3_aa: CASRQTGHSYEQYF
d_call: NA
clone_size: NA
v_call: TRBV2
j_call: TRBJ2-7

cdr3_nt: TGCGCCAGCAGCCAAGACCCGGGAGGACGAGCCAAAAACATTCAGTACTTC
cdr3_aa: CASSQDPGGRAKNIQYF
d_call: TRBD2
clone_size: NA
v_call: TRBV4-1
j_call: TRBJ2-4

cdr3_nt: TGTGCCAGCAGCTTGGGGGGGTCTGGCTCTGAAGCTTTCTTT
cdr3_aa: CASSLGGSGSEAFF
d_call: NA
clone_size: NA
v_call: TRBV5-4
j_call: TRBJ1-1

cdr3_nt: TGTGCCAGCAGTGATACGCTCCTACAGGTTTTAGCATATAATTCACCCCTCCACTTT
cdr3_aa: CASSDTLLQVLAYNSPLHF
d_call: NA
clone_size: once
v_call: TRBV6-1
j_call: TRBJ1-6

cdr3_nt: TGTGCCAGCAGGTCCCCAGGGGGTGCTTACAATGAGCAGTTCTTC
cdr3_aa: CASRSPGGAYNEQFF
d_call: TRBD1
clone_size: NA
v_call: TRBV6-1
j_call: TRBJ2-1

cdr3_nt: TGTGCCAGCAGAATAGGGACAGCTGGCACAGATACGCAGTATTTT
cdr3_aa: CASRIGTAGTDTQYF
d_call: TRBD1
clone_size: NA
v_call: TRBV27
j_call: TRBJ2-3

cdr3_nt: TGCGCCAGCAGTGAAGGGCGGACCTCCACTTACACAGATACGCAGTATTTT
cdr3_aa: CASSEGRTSTYTDTQYF
d_call: NA
clone_size: NA
v_call: TRBV10-2
j_call: TRBJ2-3

cdr3_nt: TGCGCCAGCAGAAGGGACAGCAACACTGAAGCTTTCTTT
cdr3_aa: CASRRDSNTEAFF
d_call: TRBD1
clone_size: once
v_call: TRBV5-1
j_call: TRBJ1-1

cdr3_nt: TGTGCCACCCGACAGGCCTTGAATTCAGATACGCAGTATTTT
cdr3_aa: CATRQALNSDTQYF
d_call: NA
clone_size: NA
v_call: TRBV10-3
j_call: TRBJ2-3

cdr3_nt: TGTGCCAGCAACAATGCCGGGACAGGGATGGCTGGCTACACCTTC
cdr3_aa: CASNNAGTGMAGYTF
d_call: TRBD1
clone_size: NA
v_call: TRBV28
j_call: TRBJ1-2

cdr3_nt: TGTGCCAGCACCCGAGGGGGGTCCACCGGGGAGCTGTTTTTT
cdr3_aa: CASTRGGSTGELFF
d_call: NA
clone_size: NA
v_call: TRBV9
j_call: TRBJ2-2

cdr3_nt: TGCGCCAGCAGCGACGGGACTAGCGGGGGGATGGCCGAGCAGTACTTC
cdr3_aa: CASSDGTSGGMAEQYF
d_call: TRBD2
clone_size: few
v_call: TRBV5-1
j_call: TRBJ2-7

cdr3_nt: TGTGCCAGCTCACCCGGGCAGGGGGCCTACTATGGCTACACCTTC
cdr3_aa: CASSPGQGAYYGYTF
d_call: TRBD1
clone_size: NA
v_call: TRBV18
j_call: TRBJ1-2

cdr3_nt: TGTGCCAGCAGTGACTCTTACAGGGTACCCTACAATGAGCAGTTCTTC
cdr3_aa: CASSDSYRVPYNEQFF
d_call: NA
clone_size: NA
v_call: TRBV6-4
j_call: TRBJ2-1

cdr3_nt: TGTGCCAGCAGTGATTCGACAGGGGGTTCCGTGAAGCAGTACTTC
cdr3_aa: CASSDSTGGSVKQYF
d_call: TRBD1
clone_size: NA
v_call: TRBV2
j_call: TRBJ2-7

cdr3_nt: TGTGCCAGCTCACCAGGACAGGCTAACTATGGCTACACCTTC
cdr3_aa: CASSPGQANYGYTF
d_call: TRBD1
clone_size: NA
v_call: TRBV18
j_call: TRBJ1-2

cdr3_nt: TGCGCCAGCAGCCAAGATCTGGGGACAGATACGCAGTATTTT
cdr3_aa: CASSQDLGTDTQYF
d_call: NA
clone_size: NA
v_call: TRBV4-3
j_call: TRBJ2-3

cdr3_nt: TGTGCCAGCAGCTTACGACAGGCTCTTAATTCACCCCTCCACTTT
cdr3_aa: CASSLRQALNSPLHF
d_call: NA
clone_size: NA
v_call: TRBV7-2
j_call: TRBJ1-6

cdr3_nt: TGTGCCAGCTCACCAAGCACAGATCGGAAATACGAGCAGTACTTC
cdr3_aa: CASSPSTDRKYEQYF
d_call: NA
clone_size: NA
v_call: TRBV18
j_call: TRBJ2-7

cdr3_nt: TGTGCCAGCAGTGGGGACGAGGGACGCCCCGCGGGGACCGGGGAGCTGTTTTTT
cdr3_aa: CASSGDEGRPAGTGELFF
d_call: NA
clone_size: NA
v_call: TRBV2
j_call: TRBJ2-2

cdr3_nt: TGTGCCAGCTCACCGAACCGACAGGGCACTGAAGCTTTCTTT
cdr3_aa: CASSPNRQGTEAFF
d_call: TRBD1
clone_size: NA
v_call: TRBV18
j_call: TRBJ1-1

cdr3_nt: TGCGCCAGCAGCTTGGTTTACGGAGACAGAACTGGTGGCTACACCTTC
cdr3_aa: CASSLVYGDRTGGYTF
d_call: NA
clone_size: many
v_call: TRBV5-1
j_call: TRBJ1-2

cdr3_nt: TGTGCCAGCTCCCCCCAACGTCAAGAGACCCAGTACTTC
cdr3_aa: CASSPQRQETQYF
d_call: NA
clone_size: once
v_call: TRBV18
j_call: TRBJ2-5

cdr3_nt: TGCGCCAGCAGACCCGGGGTCGGGGAGCTGTTTTTT
cdr3_aa: CASRPGVGELFF
d_call: NA
clone_size: NA
v_call: TRBV5-1
j_call: TRBJ2-2

cdr3_nt: TGTGCCAGCAGCTTGATCGGACTAGCGGGGCGCACAGATACGCAGTATTTT
cdr3_aa: CASSLIGLAGRTDTQYF
d_call: TRBD2
clone_size: NA
v_call: TRBV5-4
j_call: TRBJ2-3

cdr3_nt: TGCGCCAGCAGAACCGGGACAGGGGGCTCGCCGAACCACTTT
cdr3_aa: CASRTGTGGSPNHF
d_call: TRBD1
clone_size: NA
v_call: TRBV5-1
j_call: TRBJ1-6

cdr3_nt: TGTGCCAGCAGCTTGGGAACTAGCGGGCAAGAGACCCAGTACTTC
cdr3_aa: CASSLGTSGQETQYF
d_call: TRBD2
clone_size: few
v_call: TRBV11-2
j_call: TRBJ2-5

cdr3_nt: TGTGCCAGCAGCAAGACAGGGGAGGGGAACACTGAAGCTTTCTTT
cdr3_aa: CASSKTGEGNTEAFF
d_call: TRBD1
clone_size: NA
v_call: TRBV5-4
j_call: TRBJ1-1

cdr3_nt: TGTGCCAGCAGTGATTTGAGGAAGACTAATCAGCCCCAGCATTTT
cdr3_aa: CASSDLRKTNQPQHF
d_call: NA
clone_size: NA
v_call: TRBV6-1
j_call: TRBJ1-5

cdr3_nt: TGTGCCAGCTTAGGGGGGTATGGAAACACCATATATTTT
cdr3_aa: CASLGGYGNTIYF
d_call: NA
clone_size: NA
v_call: TRBV7-9
j_call: TRBJ1-3

cdr3_nt: TGTGCCAGTAGTATAGAAGACAGGCACATCCAGTACTTC
cdr3_aa: CASSIEDRHIQYF
d_call: NA
clone_size: NA
v_call: TRBV19
j_call: TRBJ2-4

cdr3_nt: TGTGCCAGCAATCCACAGGGGGCCGACACCGGGGAGCTGTTTTTT
cdr3_aa: CASNPQGADTGELFF
d_call: TRBD1
clone_size: NA
v_call: TRBV2
j_call: TRBJ2-2

cdr3_nt: TGTGCCAGCAGCCCCACCCGCGACAGGAAGGTCGATGGCTACACCTTC
cdr3_aa: CASSPTRDRKVDGYTF
d_call: NA
clone_size: NA
v_call: TRBV7-9
j_call: TRBJ1-2

cdr3_nt: TGCGCCAGCAGCTTGGGATCGAGCCTAGGAGTCTATGGCTACACCTTC
cdr3_aa: CASSLGSSLGVYGYTF
d_call: NA
clone_size: NA
v_call: TRBV5-1
j_call: TRBJ1-2

cdr3_nt: TGTGCCAGCAGAGCACTAGTAGGTGGCACAGATACGCAGTATTTT
cdr3_aa: CASRALVGGTDTQYF
d_call: NA
clone_size: NA
v_call: TRBV6-6
j_call: TRBJ2-3